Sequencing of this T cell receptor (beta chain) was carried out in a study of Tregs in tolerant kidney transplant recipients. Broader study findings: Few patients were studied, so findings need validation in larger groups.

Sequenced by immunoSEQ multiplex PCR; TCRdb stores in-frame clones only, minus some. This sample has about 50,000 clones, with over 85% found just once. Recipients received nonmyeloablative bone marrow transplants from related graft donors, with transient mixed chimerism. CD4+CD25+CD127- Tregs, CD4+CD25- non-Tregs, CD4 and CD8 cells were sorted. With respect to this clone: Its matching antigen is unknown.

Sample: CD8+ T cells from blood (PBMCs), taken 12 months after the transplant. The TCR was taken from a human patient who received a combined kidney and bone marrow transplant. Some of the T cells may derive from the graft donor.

CDR3 loop: CASSRTENSYNEQFF. The DNA for the CDR3 is TGTGCCAGCAGCCGGACAGAAAACTCCTACAATGAGCAGTTCTTC. The chain carries TRBV7-6 and TRBJ2-1, with a possible D match to TRBD1 (6 bases). The CDR3 contains 15 residues. Germline CDR1 and CDR2: SGHVS and FNYEAQ. V lost 5 bases and J lost 0, with 11 bases in between.